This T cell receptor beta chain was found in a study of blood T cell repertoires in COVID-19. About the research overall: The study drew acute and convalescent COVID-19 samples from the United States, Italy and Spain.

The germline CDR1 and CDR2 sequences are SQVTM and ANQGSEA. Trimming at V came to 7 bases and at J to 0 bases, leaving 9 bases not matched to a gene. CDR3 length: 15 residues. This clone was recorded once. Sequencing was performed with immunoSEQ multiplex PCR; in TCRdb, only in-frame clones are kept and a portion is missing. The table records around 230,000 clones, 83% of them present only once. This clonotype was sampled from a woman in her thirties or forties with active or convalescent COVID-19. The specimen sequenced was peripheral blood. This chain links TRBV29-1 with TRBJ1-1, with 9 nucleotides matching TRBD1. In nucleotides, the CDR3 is TGCAGCGCTCGTCCCGGGACAGGGTTGAACACTGAAGCTTTCTTT. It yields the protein CSARPGTGLNTEAFF.